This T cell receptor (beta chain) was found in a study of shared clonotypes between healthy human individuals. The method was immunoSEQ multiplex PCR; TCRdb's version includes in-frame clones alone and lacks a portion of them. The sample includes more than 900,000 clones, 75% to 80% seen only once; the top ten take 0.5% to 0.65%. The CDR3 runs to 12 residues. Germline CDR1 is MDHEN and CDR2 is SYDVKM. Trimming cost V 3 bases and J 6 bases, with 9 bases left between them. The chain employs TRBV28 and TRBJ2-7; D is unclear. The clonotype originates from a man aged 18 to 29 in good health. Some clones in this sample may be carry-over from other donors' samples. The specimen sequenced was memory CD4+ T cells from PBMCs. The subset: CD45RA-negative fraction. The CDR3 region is CASSFVSGEQYF. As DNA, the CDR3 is TGTGCCAGCAGTTTCGTTTCTGGCGAGCAGTACTTC.